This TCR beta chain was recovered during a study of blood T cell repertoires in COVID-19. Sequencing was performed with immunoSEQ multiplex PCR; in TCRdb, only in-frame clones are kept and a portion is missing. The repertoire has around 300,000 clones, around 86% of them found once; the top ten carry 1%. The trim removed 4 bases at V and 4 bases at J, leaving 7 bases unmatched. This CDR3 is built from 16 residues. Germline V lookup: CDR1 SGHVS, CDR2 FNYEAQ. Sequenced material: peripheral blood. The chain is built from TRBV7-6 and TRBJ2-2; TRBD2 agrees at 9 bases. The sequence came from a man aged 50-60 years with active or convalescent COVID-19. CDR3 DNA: TGTGCCAGCAGCTCTCCGCGGGGGGGTAGCACCGGGGAGCTGTTTTTT. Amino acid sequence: CASSSPRGGSTGELFF. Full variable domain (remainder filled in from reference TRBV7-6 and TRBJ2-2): GAGVSQSPRYKVTKRGQDVALRCDPISGHVSLYWYRQALGQGPEFLTYFNYEAQQDKSGLPNDRFSAERPEGSISTLTIQRTEQRDSAMYRCASSSPRGGSTGELFFGEGSRLTVL.